This T cell receptor beta chain stems from a study of Ad26.COV2.S vaccination and SARS-CoV-2 variants. Study-wide context: Of the COV1001 trial arms, the Ad26.COV2.S arm included the donor.

Treatment denoted: around 19 received Ad26.COV2.S at low or high dose, single or two shots; about 5 received placebo; per-sample allocation not given. Collection of samples fell on day 63 after the first vaccine or placebo injection. An adult donor aged 18-55 years was enrolled in Boston. Germline values: CDR1 SGHVS, CDR2 FQNEAQ. The CDR3 consists of 14 residues. Trimming left V 5 bases short and J 7 bases short, with 12 bases between. TCRdb's copy holds only in-frame clones and misses some; the assay was immunoSEQ multiplex PCR. The table shows more than 300,000 clones, with 85% occurring only once. The receptor comes from a person aged 18 to 65 who received the Ad26.COV2.S COVID-19 vaccine or a placebo. Material: peripheral blood, obtained in a trial of Ad26.COV2.S vaccine versus placebo. This chain links TRBV7-8 with TRBJ1-6, with D maybe TRBD1 (6 bases). The DNA for the CDR3 is TGTGCCAGCAGCAAACAGGGAGGGAATTCACCCCTCCACTTT. Translation: CASSKQGGNSPLHF.